These 17 T cell receptor beta chains were sequenced from one sample in a study of blood T cell repertoires in COVID-19. Only in-frame clones appear in the TCRdb table, and some are missing; sequencing was by immunoSEQ multiplex PCR. The table has about 150,000 clones, roughly four fifths seen once. What was sequenced was PBMCs or T cells enriched from blood (not recorded which). These receptors came from a middle-aged man who had recovered from COVID-19.

The chain carries TRBV6-5 and TRBJ2-1, with 7 bases fitting TRBD2. The germline V gene has CDR1 MNHEY and CDR2 SVGAGI. V lost 10 bases to trimming and J lost 1 base; unmatched junction nucleotides: 10. This CDR3 contains 15 residues. CDR3 bases: TGTGCCACAGCCGGGGGGTTGGGGTCCTACAATGAGCAGTTCTTC. This translates into CATAGGLGSYNEQFF.

As regards this clone: Other DNA sequences in this specimen translate into the identical CDR3. J is TRBJ1-5 and V is TRBV7-2; 7 bases line up with TRBD1. The CDR3 loop spans 15 amino acids. V was clipped by 1 base and J by 2 bases; unmatched bases: 2. From germline, CDR1 is SGHTA and CDR2 FQGNSA. The CDR3 sequence: CASSLDRGGNQPQHF. CDR3 nucleotides: TGTGCCAGCAGCTTAGACAGGGGCGGCAATCAGCCCCAGCATTTT.

The J gene is TRBJ1-5, the V gene TRBV3-1 (or the pseudogene TRBV3-2); no clear D gene. The CDR3 loop spans 15 amino acids. From germline, CDR1 is LGHDT and CDR2 YNNKEL (reference sequence). The germline V and J ends were trimmed by 4 bases and 0 bases, with 10 bases remaining between them. The CDR3, as DNA: TGTGCCAGCAGCCTTACGGGGTCTAGCAATCAGCCCCAGCATTTT. It encodes CASSLTGSSNQPQHF.

V is TRBV11-2 and J is TRBJ2-1; 12 bases fit TRBD2. CDR1 and CDR2 from the germline V gene are SGHAT and FQNNGV. V gave up 4 bases and J gave up 5 bases; unmatched junction bases: 6. CDR3 size: 16 residues. The CDR3 region has the DNA TGTGCCAGCAGCTCTTTCCTAGCGGGGGGGAACAATGAGCAGTTCTTC. Protein: CASSSFLAGGNNEQFF. The variable domain in full, with the rest retrieved from reference TRBV11-2 and TRBJ2-1, is EAGVAQSPRYKIIEKRQSVAFWCNPISGHATLYWYQQILGQGPKLLIQFQNNGVVDDSQLPKDRFSAERLKGVDSTLKIQPAKLEDSAVYLCASSSFLAGGNNEQFFGPGTRLTVL.

This chain connects TRBV30 to TRBJ1-2; 7 nucleotides line up with TRBD1. This CDR3 is built from 12 residues. Per germline, CDR1 GTSNPN and CDR2 SVGIG (reference sequence). V gave up 4 bases and J gave up 2 bases; unmatched junction bases: 1. The CDR3 DNA reads as TGTGCCTGGAAGGGACAGAACTATGGCTACACCTTC. Translation gives CAWKGQNYGYTF.

The V gene is TRBV19, the J gene TRBJ1-1; 8 bases are shared with TRBD1. The CDR3 is 13 amino acids. In germline, CDR1 is LNHDA, CDR2 SQIVND (reference sequence). The V segment lost 7 bases and the J segment 7 bases; nucleotides outside the gene matches: 8. The CDR3: CASTSDRGYEAFF. As DNA, the CDR3 is TGTGCCAGTACCTCAGACAGGGGATATGAAGCTTTCTTT.

The V gene is TRBV18, the J gene TRBJ2-3; D possibly corresponds to TRBD1 (6 bases). Germline CDR1 reads KGHSH; CDR2 reads LQKENI. The CDR3 is made up of 14 amino acids. V was cut by 1 base and J by 3 bases, with 8 bases left in between. The CDR3 loop reads CASSPQDRTDTQYF. The CDR3 DNA reads as TGTGCCAGCTCACCACAGGACAGAACAGATACGCAGTATTTT.

The chain combines TRBV4-3 with TRBJ1-2; a possible D gene is TRBD1 (6 bases). CDR1 and CDR2 from the germline V gene are LGHNA and YSLEER. Trimming removed 1 base from V and 6 bases from J, with 18 bases in between. There are 16 residues in the CDR3. The CDR3 coding sequence is TGCGCCAGCAGCCAAGTAACAGGGTATGGTCAAAATGGCTACACCTTC. Amino acids: CASSQVTGYGQNGYTF.

This clone was seen more than once but under ten times. This rearrangement joins TRBV30 to TRBJ2-2; D remains ambiguous. CDR3 length: 14 residues. The germline CDR1 and CDR2 sequences are GTSNPN and SVGIG (reference sequence). Trimming took 4 bases from V and 0 from J, leaving 9 bases between them. CDR3 sequence: CAWKARANTGELFF. As DNA, the CDR3 is TGTGCCTGGAAAGCCCGGGCGAACACCGGGGAGCTGTTTTTT.

The gene calls are TRBV7-8 and TRBJ1-2, with D perhaps TRBD1 (5 bases). This CDR3 region has 16 residues. V was clipped by 0 bases and J by 2 bases, with 13 bases between them. Germline V gene data show CDR1 as SGHVS and CDR2 as FQNEAQ. The CDR3 reads CASSLAAGYLNYGYTF. The CDR3 region has the DNA TGTGCCAGCAGCTTAGCTGCAGGGTATCTGAACTATGGCTACACCTTC.

The chain recombines TRBV5-5 with TRBJ2-2, with D perhaps TRBD2 (5 bases). Germline CDR1 and CDR2: SGHKS and YYEKEE (reference sequence). Deletions cut 1 base from V and 6 bases from J, with 7 bases between. The CDR3 runs to 13 residues. The CDR3 coding sequence is TGTGCCAGCAGCTTGTGGGAGTCCGGGGAGCTGTTTTTT. This codes for CASSLWESGELFF.

The gene calls are TRBV3-1 (or the pseudogene TRBV3-2) and TRBJ1-2; D is possibly TRBD1 (5 bases). V lost 1 base and J 3 bases, leaving 15 bases between the germline ends. Germline CDR1 and CDR2: LGHDT and YNNKEL (reference sequence). The CDR3 spans 16 residues. For the CDR3, the DNA is TGTGCCAGCAGCCAAGCTGTTTCGGGGGGGTACTATGGCTACACCTTC. Translated, it gives CASSQAVSGGYYGYTF.

V gene TRBV19 combines with J gene TRBJ1-5, with D unresolved. There are 14 residues in the CDR3. V dropped 7 bases and J dropped 1 base, with 11 bases sitting between them. Per the germline V gene, CDR1 is LNHDA and CDR2 is SQIVND (reference sequence). The CDR3 here is CASKRGDSNQPQHF. CDR3 in DNA: TGTGCCAGTAAAAGAGGTGACAGCAATCAGCCCCAGCATTTT.

CDR3 DNA sequence: TGTGCCAGCAGTCGCAGGGAAACCGGGGAGCTGTTTTTT. Protein product: CASSRRETGELFF. The rearrangement links TRBV2 to TRBJ2-2, with D possibly TRBD1 on 5 matching bases. This CDR3 is 13 amino acids long. CDR1 and CDR2 (germline): SNHLY, FYNNEI. Deletions cut 5 bases from V and 5 bases from J, with 9 bases between.

The chain employs TRBV7-2 and TRBJ2-1; TRBD2 aligns across 13 bases. CDR1 is SGHTA and CDR2 is FQGNSA in the germline V gene. This CDR3 comprises 15 residues. Trimming cost V 4 bases and J 8 bases; bases outside gene matches: 5. CDR3 residues: CASSSGLAGVYEQFF. Written as DNA, the CDR3 is TGTGCCAGCAGCTCTGGACTAGCGGGGGTCTATGAGCAGTTCTTC.

The chain joins TRBV3-1 (or the pseudogene TRBV3-2) to TRBJ2-1; weak D call: TRBD2 (7 bases). Per germline, CDR1 LGHDT and CDR2 YNNKEL (reference sequence). The length of the CDR3 is 16 residues. Trimming took off 0 bases at V and 10 bases at J, with 19 bases between the two ends. The DNA for the CDR3 is TGTGCCAGCAGCCAAGAAACCCGGGGGGCGGGCTTGGAGCAGTTCTTC. Translating gives CASSQETRGAGLEQFF.

The V call is TRBV6-1, the J call TRBJ2-7; 7 nucleotides align to TRBD2. Germline values: CDR1 MNHNS, CDR2 SASEGT. The CDR3 runs 18 residues. The V gene end was trimmed by 4 bases and the J gene end by 3 bases; junction bases not matched to a gene: 18. CDR3 nucleotide sequence: TGTGCCAGCAGTGGCTCCCTAGGTGGGGGGGAAAATAGCTACGAGCAGTACTTC. Translation: CASSGSLGGGENSYEQYF.